These 20 T cell receptor beta chains originate from one sample sequenced in a study of T cell responses to AZD1222 COVID-19 vaccine. Measured with immunoSEQ multiplex PCR; TCRdb has only the in-frame clones, and not every one. This sample has approximately 140,000 clones, with around 93% found just once. Sequences were derived from peripheral blood, sampled on day 0 of AZD1222 vaccination. These receptors came from an adult in good health.

V is TRBV2 and J is TRBJ2-5, with a weak D call TRBD2 (6 bases). CDR1 is SNHLY and CDR2 is FYNNEI in the germline V gene. The CDR3 is 14 amino acids. V was shortened by 3 bases and J by 4 bases, with 12 bases between the two germline ends. The CDR3 loop reads CASSDLRGGETQYF. In DNA, the CDR3 is TGTGCCAGCAGTGACCTAAGGGGAGGAGAGACCCAGTACTTC.

This clone was detected a few times. The chain combines TRBV24-1 with TRBJ2-7; D may be TRBD2 (5 bases). The CDR3 consists of 13 residues. Trimming shortened V by 8 bases and J by 7 bases, and 17 bases separated the two germline ends. CDR1 is KGHDR and CDR2 is SFDVKD in the germline V gene. CDR3 nucleotide sequence: TGTGCCACCATGTCCGAACCTAGGAGGGAGCAGTACTTC. Amino acid sequence: CATMSEPRREQYF.

This clone was counted between two and nine times. This sequence joins TRBV5-1 and TRBJ1-2; 7 positions match TRBD1. Germline V lookup: CDR1 SGHRS, CDR2 YFSETQ. This CDR3 is 18 amino acids long. V lost 0 bases and J lost 2; bases outside the gene matches: 13. This CDR3 is CASSLAGGNRGGNYGYTF. The CDR3, as DNA: TGCGCCAGCAGCTTGGCTGGGGGAAACAGGGGAGGCAACTATGGCTACACCTTC.

The chain employs TRBV19 and TRBJ2-3; 8 nucleotides line up with TRBD1. This CDR3 is 13 amino acids long. Trimming at V came to 4 bases and at J to 11 bases, leaving 8 bases not matched to a gene. Germline V gives CDR1 LNHDA, CDR2 SQIVND (reference sequence). The CDR3 DNA is TGTGCCAGTAGTACCCAGGGGGCGCGAAGGCAGTATTTT. This translates into CASSTQGARRQYF. Complete variable domain (other parts from reference TRBV19 and TRBJ2-3): DGGITQSPKYLFRKEGQNVTLSCEQNLNHDAMYWYRQDPGQGLRLIYYSQIVNDFQKGDIAEGYSVSREKKESFPLTVTSAQKNPTAFYLCASSTQGARRQYFGPGTRLTVL.

DNA for the CDR3: TGTGCCAGCAGCAAGACAGGGGCTTCGAACACCGGGGAGCTGTTTTTT. The encoded protein is CASSKTGASNTGELFF. This chain uses TRBV5-6 with TRBJ2-2, with TRBD1 matching 8 bases. Germline V gene sequence: CDR1 SGHDT, CDR2 YYEEEE. The CDR3 has 16 amino acids. Trimming took 4 bases from V and 0 from J; bases not matched to a gene: 5.

The rearrangement uses TRBV28 and TRBJ1-2; D remains unclear. The V end was cut by 7 bases, the J end by 2 bases, with 17 bases between. Germline lookup yields CDR1 MDHEN and CDR2 SYDVKM. The CDR3 is made up of 15 amino acids. CDR3 DNA: TGTGCCAGCATCTCGGACCCACTCATAAACTATGGCTACACCTTC. It codes for CASISDPLINYGYTF.

V gene TRBV10-2 combines with J gene TRBJ1-6; D ambiguous. This CDR3 region has 10 residues. Germline CDR1 reads WSHSY; CDR2 reads SAAADI. The V end was cut by 9 bases, the J end by 11 bases, with 8 bases between. CDR3 nucleotides: TGCGCCAGTGGATCACCACCCCTCCACTTT. This translates into CASGSPPLHF.

This clone has just one count. This chain connects TRBV12-5 to TRBJ2-1; the D gene is possibly TRBD2 (6 bases). The germline V and J ends were trimmed by 6 bases and 0 bases, with 12 bases remaining between them. The CDR3 sequence is 15 residues long. Germline lookup yields CDR1 LGHNT and CDR2 FRNRAP. The chain's CDR3 is CASGPGLSSYNEQFF. CDR3 coding DNA: TGTGCTAGTGGCCCCGGACTAAGCTCCTACAATGAGCAGTTCTTC. The full variable domain, in which reference TRBV12-5 and TRBJ2-1 provide the parts outside the CDR3, is DARVTQTPRHKVTEMGQEVTMRCQPILGHNTVFWYRQTMMQGLELLAYFRNRAPLDDSGMPKDRFSAEMPDATLATLKIQPSEPRDSAVYFCASGPGLSSYNEQFFGPGTRLTVL.

About this clone: Germline and junction disagree at one end, which may indicate a read error. This chain connects TRBV28 to TRBJ1-1; D is unresolved. The CDR3 extends over 12 amino acids. CDR1 MDHEN and CDR2 SYDVKM come from the germline V gene. This chain's CDR3 is CASSRVNTETFF. CDR3 DNA sequence: TGTGCCAGCAGTCGGGTGAACACTGAAACTTTCTTT.

This chain links TRBV9 with TRBJ2-2, with D uncertain. V was cut by 1 base and J by 2 bases, with 9 bases left in between. The V gene's germline CDR1 is SGDLS and CDR2 YYNGEE. This CDR3 spans 15 amino acids. For the CDR3, the DNA is TGTGCCAGCAGCGTACTCAGCACCAACACCGGGGAGCTGTTTTTT. Protein sequence: CASSVLSTNTGELFF.

The chain combines TRBV7-2 with TRBJ2-3; D call uncertain. CDR1 is SGHTA and CDR2 is FQGNSA in the germline V gene. The CDR3 runs to 14 residues. V lost 8 bases and J lost 1, with 13 bases in between. The CDR3 protein is CASLPVSGTDTQYF. The CDR3 DNA is TGTGCCAGCCTTCCGGTCTCTGGCACAGATACGCAGTATTTT. Based on the CDR3 plus reference TRBV7-2 and TRBJ2-3, the full variable domain is GAGVSQSPSNKVTEKGKDVELRCDPISGHTALYWYRQSLGQGLEFLIYFQGNSAPDKSGLPSDRFSAERTGGSVSTLTIQRTQQEDSAVYLCASLPVSGTDTQYFGPGTRLTVL.

The J gene is TRBJ2-7, the V gene TRBV29-1; 9 positions agree with TRBD2. The CDR3 contains 14 residues. The V gene's germline CDR1 is SQVTM and CDR2 ANQGSEA. After removal of 6 bases from V and 3 bases from J, the junction contained 9 bases not matched to a gene. As DNA, the CDR3 is TGCAGCGTCAATGGCGGGGGGGGCGGCTACGAGCAGTACTTC. Protein sequence: CSVNGGGGGYEQYF.

This chain links TRBV5-1 with TRBJ1-1; unclear D gene. Germline CDR1 SGHRS, CDR2 YFSETQ. Between the trimmed V and J ends, which lost 2 bases and 5 bases, there was a span of 13 bases. The CDR3 loop spans 14 amino acids. CDR3 coding DNA: TGCGCCAGCAGCTTATACACTAGTGGTACTGAAGCTTTCTTT. It is translated as CASSLYTSGTEAFF. The complete variable domain, with remaining parts taken from reference TRBV5-1 and TRBJ1-1, reads KAGVTQTPRYLIKTRGQQVTLSCSPISGHRSVSWYQQTPGQGLQFLFEYFSETQRNKGNFPGRFSGRQFSNSRSEMNVSTLELGDSALYLCASSLYTSGTEAFFGQGTRLTVV.

The chain joins TRBV28 to TRBJ2-5; 7 bases agree with TRBD1. J gave up 5 bases and V 4 bases, and 10 bases lay outside the gene matches. Germline V gene data show CDR1 as MDHEN and CDR2 as SYDVKM. There are 15 residues in the CDR3. CDR3 sequence reads: CASSSYRQGPETQYF. The CDR3 nucleotides are TGTGCCAGCAGTTCGTACCGACAGGGTCCCGAGACCCAGTACTTC.

The CDR3 DNA follows: TGTGCCACCAGTAGAACAGGGAGCTCCTACAATGAGCAGTTCTTC. Protein: CATSRTGSSYNEQFF. The V gene is TRBV24-1, the J gene TRBJ2-1, with TRBD1 as a possible D gene (6 bases). Germline loops: CDR1 KGHDR, CDR2 SFDVKD. The ends were cut back, 6 bases at V and 0 bases at J, with 11 bases in the middle. This CDR3 has 15 residues.

The V gene is TRBV9, the J gene TRBJ2-5; no reliable D call. The CDR3 is 13 residues long. The V and J ends lost 0 bases and 5 bases respectively, with 8 bases between them. Germline V CDR1 and CDR2: SGDLS, YYNGEE. The chain's CDR3 is CASSVGVAETQYF. In DNA form, the CDR3 reads TGTGCCAGCAGCGTAGGAGTGGCCGAGACCCAGTACTTC.

The gene calls are TRBV5-8 and TRBJ1-4; no reliable D call. The CDR3 covers 15 residues. V gave up 8 bases and J gave up 3 bases, with 17 bases separating them. The germline CDR1 and CDR2 sequences are SGHTS and YDEGEE. The chain's CDR3 is CARYRKERPNEKLFF. For the CDR3, the DNA is TGTGCCAGGTATAGAAAGGAGCGGCCTAATGAAAAACTGTTTTTT.

The gene calls are TRBV2 and TRBJ2-7, with D unresolved. The CDR3 consists of 10 residues. Trimming stripped 10 bases from V and 7 bases from J, with 11 bases between. Germline loops: CDR1 SNHLY, CDR2 FYNNEI. The CDR3 DNA sequence: TGTGCCATTAGTCATCGGGAGCAGTACTTC. It yields the protein CAISHREQYF.

The chain recombines TRBV5-4 with TRBJ2-1, with 9 bases identical to TRBD2. The CDR3 covers 15 residues. CDR1 and CDR2 (germline): SGHNT, YYREEE (reference sequence). The V gene end was trimmed by 7 bases and the J gene end by 2 bases; junction bases not matched to a gene: 7. The CDR3 DNA reads TGTGCCAGCTCCCCGATAGCGGGGGCCTACAATGAGCAGTTCTTC. This sequence encodes CASSPIAGAYNEQFF. Filled out from reference TRBV5-4 and TRBJ2-1, the complete variable domain reads ETGVTQSPTHLIKTRGQQVTLRCSSQSGHNTVSWYQQALGQGPQFIFQYYREEENGRGNFPPRFSGLQFPNYSSELNVNALELDDSALYLCASSPIAGAYNEQFFGPGTRLTVL.

This clone was detected once. The rearrangement links TRBV7-2 to TRBJ2-2; D ambiguous. CDR1 is SGHTA, CDR2 FQGNSA, per germline. The CDR3 extends over 14 amino acids. V shed 5 bases and J shed 6 bases, with 13 bases lying between them. CDR3 loop: CASSPEQRSGELFF. The CDR3 DNA follows: TGTGCCAGCAGCCCCGAGCAGAGATCCGGGGAGCTGTTTTTT.